Given below is one T cell receptor beta chain in context. The sample comes from a study of CD8+ T cells in alopecia areata. As the sequencing template, cDNA was produced by extracting RNA and reverse transcribing it. Some clones are missing from TCRdb's copy, which holds only in-frame ones; the method was immunoSEQ multiplex PCR. This table holds about 170,000 clones, less than 75% found once. Trimming removed 5 bases from V and 0 bases from J, with 10 bases in between. Per germline, CDR1 GTSNPN and CDR2 SVGIG (reference sequence). There are 13 residues in the CDR3. The treatment was: oral pan-JAK inhibitor, 5-10 mg twice daily.

The clonotype comes from a human donor with alopecia areata. The sample was CD4+ T cells sorted from blood, taken at approximately week 61, from a patient treated with tofacitinib. This chain links TRBV30 with TRBJ1-2, with a tentative D call TRBD1 (6 bases). Written as DNA, the CDR3 is TGTGCCTGGCAGGGGAATTCTAACTATGGCTACACCTTC. Translated, it gives CAWQGNSNYGYTF.